This T cell receptor (beta chain) was identified in a study of glioma-infiltrating T cells after dendritic cell vaccination. Time point here: after dendritic cell vaccination, including at tumor progression/relapse. V dropped 3 bases and J dropped 6; count of bases not matched to a gene: 8. The CDR3 runs 15 residues. CDR1 SGHRS and CDR2 YFSETQ come from the germline V gene. Primers: 60 V beta forward and 13 J beta reverse. Profiled with immunoSEQ multiplex PCR; TCRdb holds only in-frame clones, not every one. The top ten hold around 10% of the sample, which has about 64,000 clones, around nine tenths seen once. This clone has only one observation.

The starting material was blood, obtained after dendritic cell vaccination. The TCR was taken from a human donor with glioblastoma. V gene TRBV5-1 combines with J gene TRBJ1-1; 10 positions agree with TRBD1. The CDR3 DNA follows: TGCGCCAGCAGCTCATGGGACAGGGGAACGGCTGAAGCTTTCTTT. Translating it yields CASSSWDRGTAEAFF.